This T cell receptor beta chain stems from a study of blood T cell repertoires in COVID-19. Study summary: Donors in the United States, Italy and Spain gave samples during acute or convalescent COVID-19. Sources were T cells, B-cell-depleted T cells, or PBMCs; the material itself was cDNA or gDNA.

In the original processing: Researchers report that nucleated cell counts were estimated from reference gene primer amplification. TCRdb's table, derived via immunoSEQ multiplex PCR, lists solely in-frame clones and lacks some. V, J and clone size are those of that table, while D and trimming were read from the DNA. The repertoire holds approximately 190,000 clones, with 82% as singletons. The CDR3 is made up of 14 amino acids. Trimming at V came to 3 bases and at J to 6 bases, leaving 5 bases not matched to a gene. Germline V gives CDR1 KGHSH, CDR2 LQKENI. Source material: peripheral blood. This chain joins TRBV18 and TRBJ1-2, with 9 positions matching TRBD1. The sequence came from a woman in her thirties with acute or convalescent COVID-19. The CDR3 region has the DNA TGTGCCAGCTCACCGATGGGACAGGGAGATGGCTACACCTTC. Residues: CASSPMGQGDGYTF. The full variable domain, in which reference TRBV18 and TRBJ1-2 provide the parts outside the CDR3, is NAGVMQNPRHLVRRRGQEARLRCSPMKGHSHVYWYRQLPEEGLKFMVYLQKENIIDESGMPKERFSAEFPKEGPSILRIQQVVRGDSAAYFCASSPMGQGDGYTFGSGTRLTVV.